This is a list of T cell receptor beta chains from one sample in a study of cytomegalovirus exposure and HLA in healthy donors. Repertoires were generated with immunoSEQ multiplex PCR, while TCRdb's copy carries only in-frame clones and drops some. The sample lists hundreds of thousands of clones, approximately 80% occurring once. Sequenced sample: PBMCs. Receptors originate from a boy younger than 10 in good health and CMV-seronegative. Both conserved end residues are part of each CDR3. Fields, in order: clone size, J gene, V gene, D gene, CDR3 protein, CDR3 DNA. D genes are given only for firm matches. Size tells how often a clone was seen (once, few, many) or the class of an expanded clone, and some rows leave it out.

abundance: -
j_gene: TRBJ1-1
v_gene: TRBV5-6
d_gene: -
CDR3aa: CASSAGTHTEAFF
CDR3nt: TGTGCCAGCAGCGCCGGGACTCACACTGAAGCTTTCTTT

abundance: -
j_gene: TRBJ1-5
v_gene: TRBV7-2
d_gene: TRBD1
CDR3aa: CASSQDRGNQPQHF
CDR3nt: TGTGCCAGCAGCCAGGACAGGGGCAATCAGCCCCAGCATTTT

abundance: -
j_gene: TRBJ1-2
v_gene: TRBV28
d_gene: -
CDR3aa: CASSLMVGLEGYTF
CDR3nt: TGTGCCAGCAGTTTGATGGTGGGACTAGAAGGCTACACCTTC

abundance: -
j_gene: TRBJ2-1
v_gene: TRBV5-1
d_gene: -
CDR3aa: CASSLARGFYNEQFF
CDR3nt: TGCGCCAGCAGCTTGGCCAGGGGCTTCTACAATGAGCAGTTCTTC

abundance: -
j_gene: TRBJ2-3
v_gene: TRBV5-4
d_gene: -
CDR3aa: CASSPGGGRSTDTQYF
CDR3nt: TGTGCCAGCAGCCCCGGAGGTGGGCGAAGTACAGATACGCAGTATTTT

abundance: -
j_gene: TRBJ2-7
v_gene: TRBV7-8
d_gene: -
CDR3aa: CASSLFGSEYEQYF
CDR3nt: TGTGCCAGCAGCTTATTCGGGAGTGAGTACGAGCAGTACTTC

abundance: -
j_gene: TRBJ2-3
v_gene: TRBV2
d_gene: TRBD2
CDR3aa: CASSEASSGIADTQYF
CDR3nt: TGTGCCAGCAGTGAAGCTTCAAGCGGGATAGCAGATACGCAGTATTTT

abundance: once
j_gene: TRBJ2-1
v_gene: TRBV7-3
d_gene: TRBD2
CDR3aa: CASSLLAGDNEQFF
CDR3nt: TGTGCCAGCAGCTTACTAGCGGGGGACAATGAGCAGTTCTTC

abundance: -
j_gene: TRBJ2-5
v_gene: TRBV7-6
d_gene: -
CDR3aa: CASSQNQETQYF
CDR3nt: TGTGCCAGCAGCCAGAACCAAGAGACCCAGTACTTC

abundance: -
j_gene: TRBJ2-7
v_gene: TRBV30
d_gene: -
CDR3aa: CAWSVNRYEQYF
CDR3nt: TGTGCCTGGAGCGTCAACCGCTACGAGCAGTACTTC

abundance: -
j_gene: TRBJ2-1
v_gene: TRBV2
d_gene: -
CDR3aa: CASSEGGRDKFF
CDR3nt: TGTGCCAGCAGTGAGGGGGGGCGGGATAAGTTCTTC

abundance: -
j_gene: TRBJ2-7
v_gene: TRBV30
d_gene: -
CDR3aa: CAWNSGQAYEQYF
CDR3nt: TGTGCCTGGAATTCCGGACAAGCCTACGAGCAGTACTTC

abundance: -
j_gene: TRBJ2-7
v_gene: TRBV20-1
d_gene: -
CDR3aa: CSAKGNEQYF
CDR3nt: TGCAGTGCCAAGGGGAACGAGCAGTACTTC

abundance: -
j_gene: TRBJ2-7
v_gene: TRBV30
d_gene: TRBD2
CDR3aa: CAWSRAGAGVYEQYF
CDR3nt: TGTGCCTGGAGCCGAGCGGGGGCGGGAGTGTACGAGCAGTACTTC

abundance: -
j_gene: TRBJ2-5
v_gene: TRBV7-9
d_gene: -
CDR3aa: CASSFWGGEILETQYF
CDR3nt: TGTGCCAGCAGCTTTTGGGGGGGCGAGATCCTTGAGACCCAGTACTTC

abundance: -
j_gene: TRBJ2-3
v_gene: TRBV29-1
d_gene: TRBD2
CDR3aa: CSVVLAGASTDTQYF
CDR3nt: TGCAGCGTGGTCCTAGCGGGAGCTAGCACAGATACGCAGTATTTT

abundance: -
j_gene: TRBJ2-1
v_gene: TRBV27
d_gene: -
CDR3aa: CASSFNSGDEQFF
CDR3nt: TGTGCCAGCAGTTTTAACTCCGGGGATGAGCAGTTCTTC